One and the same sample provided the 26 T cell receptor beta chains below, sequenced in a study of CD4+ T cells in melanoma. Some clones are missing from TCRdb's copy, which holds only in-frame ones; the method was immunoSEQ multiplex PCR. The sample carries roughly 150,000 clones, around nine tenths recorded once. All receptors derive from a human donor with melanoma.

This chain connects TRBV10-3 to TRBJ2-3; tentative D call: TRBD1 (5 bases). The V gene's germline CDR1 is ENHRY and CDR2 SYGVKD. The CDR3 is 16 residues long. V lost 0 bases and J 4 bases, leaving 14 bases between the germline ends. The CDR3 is CAISESWGPNSDTQYF. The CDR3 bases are TGTGCCATCAGTGAGTCGTGGGGCCCCAATTCAGATACGCAGTATTTT.

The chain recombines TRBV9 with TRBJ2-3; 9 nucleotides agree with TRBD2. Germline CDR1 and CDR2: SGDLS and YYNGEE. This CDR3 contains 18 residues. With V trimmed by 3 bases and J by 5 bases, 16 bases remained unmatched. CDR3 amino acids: CASSALGGLAGPKDTQYF. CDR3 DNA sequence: TGTGCCAGCAGCGCCCTGGGGGGTCTAGCGGGGCCGAAAGATACGCAGTATTTT.

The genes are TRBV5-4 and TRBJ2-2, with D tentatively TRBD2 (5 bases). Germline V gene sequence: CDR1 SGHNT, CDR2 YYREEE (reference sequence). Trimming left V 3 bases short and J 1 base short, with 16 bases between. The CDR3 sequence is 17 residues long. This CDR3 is CASSSIPGLQNTGELFF. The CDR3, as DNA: TGTGCCAGCAGCTCTATACCCGGACTCCAGAACACCGGGGAGCTGTTTTTT.

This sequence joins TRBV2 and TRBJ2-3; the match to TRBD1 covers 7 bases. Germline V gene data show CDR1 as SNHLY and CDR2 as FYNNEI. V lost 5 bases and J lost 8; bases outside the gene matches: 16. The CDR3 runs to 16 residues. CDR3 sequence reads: CASSNSNLGGWSTQYF. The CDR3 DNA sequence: TGTGCCAGCAGTAACTCGAACCTAGGGGGCTGGAGTACGCAGTATTTT.

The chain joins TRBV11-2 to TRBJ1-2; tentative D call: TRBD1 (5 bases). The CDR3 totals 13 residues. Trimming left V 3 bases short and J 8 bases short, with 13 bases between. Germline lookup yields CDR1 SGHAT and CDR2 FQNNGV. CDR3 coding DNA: TGTGCCAGCAGCTTTGTCCAGGGTCCCGGCTACACCTTC. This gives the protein CASSFVQGPGYTF.

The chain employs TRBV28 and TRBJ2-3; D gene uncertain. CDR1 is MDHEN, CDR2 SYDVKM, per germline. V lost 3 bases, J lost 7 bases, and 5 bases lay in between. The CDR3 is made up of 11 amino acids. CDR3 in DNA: TGTGCCAGCAGTTTGATAAATACGCAGTATTTT. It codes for CASSLINTQYF.

The CDR3 DNA reads as TGTGCCATCGCAGAGGAGGCCTACGAGCAGTACTTC. The encoded protein is CAIAEEAYEQYF. This sequence joins TRBV10-3 and TRBJ2-7; D may be TRBD2 (5 bases). V dropped 8 bases and J dropped 2 bases, with 10 bases sitting between them. Germline-derived CDR1 and CDR2 are ENHRY and SYGVKD. CDR3 length: 12 amino acids.

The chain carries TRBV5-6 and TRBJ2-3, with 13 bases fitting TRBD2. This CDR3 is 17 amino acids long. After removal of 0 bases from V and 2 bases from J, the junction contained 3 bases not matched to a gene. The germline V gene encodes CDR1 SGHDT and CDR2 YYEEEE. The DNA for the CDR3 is TGTGCCAGCAGCTTGGGGGGACTAGCGGGGCTCACAGATACGCAGTATTTT. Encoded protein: CASSLGGLAGLTDTQYF. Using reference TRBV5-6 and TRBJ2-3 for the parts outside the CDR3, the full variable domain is DAGVTQSPTHLIKTRGQQVTLRCSPKSGHDTVSWYQQALGQGPQFIFQYYEEEERQRGNFPDRFSGHQFPNYSSELNVNALLLGDSALYLCASSLGGLAGLTDTQYFGPGTRLTVL.

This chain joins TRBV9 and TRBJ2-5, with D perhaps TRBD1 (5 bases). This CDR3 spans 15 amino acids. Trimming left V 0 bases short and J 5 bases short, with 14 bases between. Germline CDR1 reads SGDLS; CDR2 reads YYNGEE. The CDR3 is CASSVGSGNVETQYF. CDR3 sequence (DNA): TGTGCCAGCAGCGTAGGGTCAGGGAACGTGGAGACCCAGTACTTC.

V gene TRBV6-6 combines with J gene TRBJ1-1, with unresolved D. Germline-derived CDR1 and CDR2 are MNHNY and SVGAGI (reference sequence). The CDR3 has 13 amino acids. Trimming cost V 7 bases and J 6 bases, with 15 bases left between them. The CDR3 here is CASKGKEYSEAFF. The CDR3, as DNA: TGTGCCAGCAAGGGAAAGGAGTATTCTGAAGCTTTCTTT.

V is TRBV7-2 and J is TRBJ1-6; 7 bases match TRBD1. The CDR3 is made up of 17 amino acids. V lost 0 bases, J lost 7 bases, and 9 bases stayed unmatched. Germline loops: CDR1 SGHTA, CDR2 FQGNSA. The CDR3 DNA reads TGTGCCAGCAGCTTAGCGCTAAGAGGGGGCAGGAATTCACCCCTCCACTTT. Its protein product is CASSLALRGGRNSPLHF.

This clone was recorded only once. For the CDR3, the DNA is TGCGCCAGCAGCTTGGCCGGTCCCGACAATGAGCAGTTCTTC. It yields the protein CASSLAGPDNEQFF. The chain links TRBV5-1 to TRBJ2-1; D remains ambiguous. The germline V gene encodes CDR1 SGHRS and CDR2 YFSETQ. The CDR3 is made up of 14 amino acids. V was shortened by 0 bases and J by 5 bases, with 9 bases between the two germline ends.

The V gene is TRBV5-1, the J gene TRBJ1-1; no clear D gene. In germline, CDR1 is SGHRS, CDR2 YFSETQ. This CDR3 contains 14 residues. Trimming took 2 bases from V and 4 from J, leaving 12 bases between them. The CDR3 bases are TGCGCCAGCAGCTTCGCCGGGCCGGGCACTGAAGCTTTCTTT. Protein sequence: CASSFAGPGTEAFF.

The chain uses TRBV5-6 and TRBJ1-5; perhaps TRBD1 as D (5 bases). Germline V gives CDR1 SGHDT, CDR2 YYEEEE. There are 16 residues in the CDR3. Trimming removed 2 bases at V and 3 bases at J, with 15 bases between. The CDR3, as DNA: TGTGCCAGCAGCTTCAAGGGGTCGGCGATCAATCAGCCCCAGCATTTT. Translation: CASSFKGSAINQPQHF.

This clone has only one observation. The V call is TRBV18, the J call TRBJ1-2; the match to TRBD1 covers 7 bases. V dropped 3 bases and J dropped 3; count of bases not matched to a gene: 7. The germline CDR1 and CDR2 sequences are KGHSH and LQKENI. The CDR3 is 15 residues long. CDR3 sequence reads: CASSPMGGTDYGYTF. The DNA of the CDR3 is TGTGCCAGCTCACCGATGGGGGGGACAGACTATGGCTACACCTTC.

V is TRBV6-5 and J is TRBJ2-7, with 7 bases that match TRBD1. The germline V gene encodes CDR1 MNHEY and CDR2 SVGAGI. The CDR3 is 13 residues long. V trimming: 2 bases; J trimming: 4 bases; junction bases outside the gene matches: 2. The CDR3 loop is CASSYRGRYEQYF. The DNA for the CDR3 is TGTGCCAGCAGTTACAGGGGGCGTTACGAGCAGTACTTC.

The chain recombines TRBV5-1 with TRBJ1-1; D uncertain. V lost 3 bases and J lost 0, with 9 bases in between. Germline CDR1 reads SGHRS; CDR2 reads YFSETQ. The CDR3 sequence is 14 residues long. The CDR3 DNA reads TGCGCCAGCAGCTCAATTCTCTTGAACACTGAAGCTTTCTTT. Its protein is CASSSILLNTEAFF. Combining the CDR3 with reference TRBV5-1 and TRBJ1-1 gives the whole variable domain KAGVTQTPRYLIKTRGQQVTLSCSPISGHRSVSWYQQTPGQGLQFLFEYFSETQRNKGNFPGRFSGRQFSNSRSEMNVSTLELGDSALYLCASSSILLNTEAFFGQGTRLTVV.

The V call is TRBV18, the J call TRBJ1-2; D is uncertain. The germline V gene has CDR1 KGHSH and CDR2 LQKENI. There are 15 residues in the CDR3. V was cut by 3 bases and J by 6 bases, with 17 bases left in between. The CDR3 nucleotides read TGTGCCAGCTCACCGCCCAGCTCGAGGTCGGATGGCTACACCTTC. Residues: CASSPPSSRSDGYTF.

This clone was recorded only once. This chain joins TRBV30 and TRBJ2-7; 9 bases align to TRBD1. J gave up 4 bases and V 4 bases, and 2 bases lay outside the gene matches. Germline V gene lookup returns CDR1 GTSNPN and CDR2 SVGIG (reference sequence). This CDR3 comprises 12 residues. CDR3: CAWKGQGYEQYF. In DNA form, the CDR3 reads TGTGCCTGGAAGGGACAGGGTTACGAGCAGTACTTC.

CDR3 DNA: TGTGCCAGCCGGGCCGCAACAGGGGTGTCCTATAATTCACCCCTCCACTTT. Its translation: CASRAATGVSYNSPLHF. This chain uses TRBV5-8 with TRBJ1-6; 7 positions match TRBD1. The junction had 11 bases not matched to a gene; V was cut back by 7 bases and J by 1 base. Per germline, CDR1 SGHTS and CDR2 YDEGEE. This CDR3 is 17 amino acids long.

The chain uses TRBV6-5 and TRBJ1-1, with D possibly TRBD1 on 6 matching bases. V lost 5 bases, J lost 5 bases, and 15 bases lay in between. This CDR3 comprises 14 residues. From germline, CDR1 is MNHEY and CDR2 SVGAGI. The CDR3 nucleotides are TGTGCCAGCAGTAAAGGACAGCTGGCGACTGAAGCTTTCTTT. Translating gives CASSKGQLATEAFF.

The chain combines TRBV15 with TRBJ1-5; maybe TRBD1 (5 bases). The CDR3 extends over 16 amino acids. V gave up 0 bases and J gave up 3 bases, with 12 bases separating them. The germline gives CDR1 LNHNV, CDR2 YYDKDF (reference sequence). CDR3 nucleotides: TGTGCCACCAGCAGAGATTGGGGGGACCTCAATCAGCCCCAGCATTTT. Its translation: CATSRDWGDLNQPQHF.

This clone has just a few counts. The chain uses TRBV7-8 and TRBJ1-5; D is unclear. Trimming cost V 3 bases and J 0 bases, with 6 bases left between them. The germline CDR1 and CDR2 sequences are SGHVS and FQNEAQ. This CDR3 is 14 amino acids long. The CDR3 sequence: CASSFRGSNQPQHF. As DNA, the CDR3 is TGTGCCAGCAGCTTTCGGGGTAGCAATCAGCCCCAGCATTTT.

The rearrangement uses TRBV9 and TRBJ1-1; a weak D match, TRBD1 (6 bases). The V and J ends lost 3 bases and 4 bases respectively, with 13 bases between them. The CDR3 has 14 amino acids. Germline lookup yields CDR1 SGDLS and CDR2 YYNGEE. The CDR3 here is CASSAGGAGTEAFF. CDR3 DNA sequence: TGTGCCAGCAGCGCCGGGGGGGCAGGCACTGAAGCTTTCTTT.

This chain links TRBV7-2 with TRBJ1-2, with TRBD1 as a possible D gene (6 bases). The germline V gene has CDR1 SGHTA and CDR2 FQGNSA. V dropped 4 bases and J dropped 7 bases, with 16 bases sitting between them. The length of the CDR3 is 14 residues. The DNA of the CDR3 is TGTGCCAGCAGCTCGTCAGTACAGGGTCGTGGCTACACCTTC. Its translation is CASSSSVQGRGYTF.

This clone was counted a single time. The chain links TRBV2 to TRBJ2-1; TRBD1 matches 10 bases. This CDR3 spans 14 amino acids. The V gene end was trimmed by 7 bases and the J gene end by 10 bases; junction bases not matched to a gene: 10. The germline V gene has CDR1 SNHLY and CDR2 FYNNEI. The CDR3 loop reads CASNRQGASVEQFF. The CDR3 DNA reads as TGTGCCAGCAACCGACAGGGGGCATCCGTCGAGCAGTTCTTC. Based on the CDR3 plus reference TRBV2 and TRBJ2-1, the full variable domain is EPEVTQTPSHQVTQMGQEVILRCVPISNHLYFYWYRQILGQKVEFLVSFYNNEISEKSEIFDDQFSVERPDGSNFTLKIRSTKLEDSAMYFCASNRQGASVEQFFGPGTRLTVL.